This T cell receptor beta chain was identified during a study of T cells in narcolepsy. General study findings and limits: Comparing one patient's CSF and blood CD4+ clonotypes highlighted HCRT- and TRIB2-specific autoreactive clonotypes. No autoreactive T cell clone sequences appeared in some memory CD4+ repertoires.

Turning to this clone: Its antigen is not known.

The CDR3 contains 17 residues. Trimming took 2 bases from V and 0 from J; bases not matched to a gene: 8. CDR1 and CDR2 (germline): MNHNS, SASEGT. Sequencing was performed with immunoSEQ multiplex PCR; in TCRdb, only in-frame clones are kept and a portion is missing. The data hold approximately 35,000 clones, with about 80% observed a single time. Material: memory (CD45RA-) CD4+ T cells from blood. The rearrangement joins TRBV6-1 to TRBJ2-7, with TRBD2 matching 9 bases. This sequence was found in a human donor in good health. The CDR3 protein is CASSERLAGAPSYEQYF. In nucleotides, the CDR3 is TGTGCCAGCAGTGAACGCTTAGCGGGAGCCCCCTCCTACGAGCAGTACTTC.